Sequencing of this T cell receptor (beta chain) was carried out in a study of low-dose radiotherapy and immunotherapy resistance in tumors. This sample's time point: after trial treatment. Treatment specified: LDRT plus nivolumab, ipilimumab, low-dose cyclophosphamide and aspirin (RACIN trial). TRAV- and TRBV-specific primers primed first-strand cDNA, covering alpha and beta chains. A constant-region primer paired with the V-primer adapter amplified TCRs over 20 PCR cycles. Each CDR3 protein is one row after TCRdb ran MiXCR on the reads. In the table there are approximately 100,000 distinct CDR3 sequences, about 20% of which are singletons. This clonotype has only a few counts. The sequencing used PBMCs, collected after low-dose radiotherapy plus immunotherapy. The clonotype originates from a male donor with prostate cancer.

The CDR3 is CATRGLAGPGETQYF. In DNA, the CDR3 is TGTGCCACCAGAGGACTAGCGGGGCCTGGGGAGACCCAGTACTTC. The chain is built from TRBV2 and TRBJ2-5; TRBD2 matches 12 bases. V shed 10 bases, J shed 5 bases, and the junction held 11 bases outside the gene matches. Germline V gives CDR1 SNHLY, CDR2 FYNNEI. The CDR3 length is 15 residues. The complete variable domain, with remaining parts taken from reference TRBV2 and TRBJ2-5, reads EPEVTQTPSHQVTQMGQEVILRCVPISNHLYFYWYRQILGQKVEFLVSFYNNEISEKSEIFDDQFSVERPDGSNFTLKIRSTKLEDSAMYFCATRGLAGPGETQYFGPGTRLLVL.